This T cell receptor (beta chain) was profiled in a study of breast tumors, draining lymph nodes, adjacent tissues. Samples came from axillary lymph nodes draining the breast cancer. MiXCR was run by TCRdb on the multiplex PCR reads, yielding one entry per CDR3 protein. The data show roughly 260,000 distinct CDR3 sequences, 30% seen once. Study-wide results and limits: Compared with lymph nodes, tumors were less diverse; compared with nontumor tissue, more. Data fit most tumor T cells coming from lymph node, expanding in tumor.

Details on this clonotype: Its target is not known.

The TCR originated in a female donor with breast cancer. Some clones in this sample may be carry-over from other donors' samples. Sequencing used axillary lymph node tissue.

The CDR3 here is CASSQGTSSADTQYF. The DNA for the CDR3 is TGTGCCAGCAGCCAGGGGACTAGTTCGGCAGATACGCAGTATTTT. The J gene is TRBJ2-3, the V gene TRBV3-1; 8 nucleotides align to TRBD2. Germline lookup yields CDR1 LGHDT and CDR2 YNNKEL (reference sequence). This CDR3 is 15 amino acids long. V dropped 3 bases and J dropped 4; count of bases not matched to a gene: 6.